These 25 T cell receptor beta chains were all obtained from the same sample, sequenced in a study of T-cell reconstitution after alpha-beta-depleted transplantation in children. For TCRbeta, the library was prepared with unique molecular identifiers. TCRdb re-called the PCR reads with MiXCR, one entry per CDR3 protein. The sample has about 980,000 distinct CDR3 sequences, around 30% seen once. Sequences were derived from PBMCs, mostly from graft donor cells, sampled 360 days after TCRalphabeta/CD19-depleted stem cell transplant. Every receptor here comes from a boy in the first two years of life who had a stem cell transplant for SCID, so the T cells may come from the graft donor.

This chain uses TRBV6-1 with TRBJ1-1; 7 positions match TRBD1. The CDR3 length is 13 residues. Germline CDR1 is MNHNS and CDR2 is SASEGT. Germline trimming cut 8 bases from V and 4 bases from J; bases unmatched to any gene: 7. CDR3 region: CASQGELGTEAFF. As DNA, the CDR3 is TGTGCCAGCCAGGGGGAGCTGGGCACTGAAGCTTTCTTT.

The chain joins TRBV28 to TRBJ2-5, with 11 positions matching TRBD2. The CDR3 contains 12 residues. Germline-derived CDR1 and CDR2 are MDHEN and SYDVKM. The J segment lost 4 bases and the V segment lost 9 bases, leaving 1 base of the junction unmatched. The CDR3: CASLAGGETQYF. The DNA for the CDR3 is TGTGCCAGTCTAGCGGGGGGAGAGACCCAGTACTTC.

This sequence joins TRBV9 and TRBJ2-7, with D possibly TRBD2 on 6 matching bases. CDR1 and CDR2 from the germline V gene are SGDLS and YYNGEE. V shed 7 bases and J shed 2 bases, with 16 bases lying between them. CDR3 length equals 14 residues. For the CDR3, the DNA is TGTGCCAGCTCAAGAAGTAGCGGAGCCTACGAGCAGTACTTC. It codes for CASSRSSGAYEQYF.

The chain has TRBV3-1 and TRBJ2-1, with D unresolved. V gave up 2 bases and J gave up 5 bases, with 16 bases separating them. The CDR3 has 16 residues. The germline V gene encodes CDR1 LGHDT and CDR2 YNNKEL (reference sequence). For the CDR3, the DNA is TGTGCCAGCAGCCAACGTTTGGGGATAGGCAACAATGAGCAGTTCTTC. It yields the protein CASSQRLGIGNNEQFF.

This chain joins TRBV12-3 or TRBV12-4 and TRBJ2-5, with 11 nucleotides matching TRBD2. The CDR3 is 17 residues long. V lost 5 bases and J lost 2; bases outside the gene matches: 10. DNA for the CDR3: TGTGCCAGCAGTGCCCCGGGACTAGCGGAGTATCAAGAGACCCAGTACTTC. Translated: CASSAPGLAEYQETQYF.

This clonotype was seen more than once but under ten times. V and J are TRBV5-1 and TRBJ2-7, with 9 bases that match TRBD1. The CDR3 runs 14 residues. Germline CDR1 reads SGHRS; CDR2 reads YFSETQ. The V gene end was trimmed by 4 bases and the J gene end by 3 bases; junction bases not matched to a gene: 5. The CDR3 is CASSAGTGNYEQYF. The CDR3 DNA follows: TGCGCCAGCAGCGCCGGGACAGGGAACTACGAGCAGTACTTC.

In this sample, this clonotype turned up a few times. The CDR3 sequence: CASSFPREQFF. The CDR3 region has the DNA TGTGCCAGCAGTTTCCCTAGGGAGCAGTTCTTC. The gene calls are TRBV12-3 or TRBV12-4 and TRBJ2-1; D is uncertain. The germline V and J ends were trimmed by 3 bases and 10 bases, with 7 bases remaining between them. The CDR3 runs 11 residues.

Ten or more counts support this clonotype. The chain has TRBV7-7 and TRBJ2-1, with TRBD2 matching 10 bases. Germline V gene data show CDR1 as SSHAT and CDR2 as FNYEAQ (reference sequence). J was trimmed by 7 bases and V by 5 bases; bases with no gene match: 8. This CDR3 contains 15 residues. CDR3 residues: CASSHSGGPPNEQFF. The CDR3 region has the DNA TGTGCCAGCAGCCATAGCGGGGGGCCTCCTAATGAGCAGTTCTTC. The whole variable domain, remainder taken from reference TRBV7-7 and TRBJ2-1, is GAGVSQSPRYKVTKRGQDVTLRCDPISSHATLYWYQQALGQGPEFLTYFNYEAQPDKSGLPSDRFSAERPEGSISTLTIQRTEQRDSAMYRCASSHSGGPPNEQFFGPGTRLTVL.

This chain connects TRBV5-7 to TRBJ2-5, with D possibly matching TRBD2 (5 bases). TRBV5-7 is designated an ORF whose function remains uncertain. This CDR3 has 14 amino acids. Trimming cost V 8 bases and J 1 base, with 15 bases left between them. CDR3 coding DNA: TGTGCCAGGAGCCCCGGGAACATCCAAGAGACCCAGTACTTC. Translation: CARSPGNIQETQYF.

The chain carries TRBV4-3 and TRBJ1-4; weak D call: TRBD1 (6 bases). Germline V gene lookup returns CDR1 LGHNA and CDR2 YSLEER. V was trimmed by 3 bases and J by 8 bases, leaving 16 bases between them. This CDR3 spans 15 amino acids. The CDR3 nucleotides are TGCGCCAGCAGCCAGGATACAGGGCTAGGGGAAAAACTGTTTTTT. Residues: CASSQDTGLGEKLFF.

This chain connects TRBV19 to TRBJ2-1; a possible D gene is TRBD1 (7 bases). The CDR3 sequence is 14 residues long. Trimming stripped 9 bases from V and 1 base from J, with 13 bases between. Germline-derived CDR1 and CDR2 are LNHDA and SQIVND (reference sequence). CDR3 residues: CASATGRSYNEQFF. The CDR3 nucleotides are TGTGCCAGCGCGACAGGGAGGTCCTACAATGAGCAGTTCTTC.

The table lists this clonotype with a few counts. V gene TRBV29-1 combines with J gene TRBJ2-7; possibly TRBD1 or TRBD2 for D (7 bases each). V lost 7 bases to trimming and J lost 2 bases, with 24 bases between them. The CDR3 is made up of 16 amino acids. Germline CDR1 reads SQVTM; CDR2 reads ANQGSEA. CDR3 nucleotides: TGCAGCGCGGAGGGGTGGCGGCAGGGGGGGGCCTACGAGCAGTACTTC. Its translation is CSAEGWRQGGAYEQYF.

The chain links TRBV9 to TRBJ1-3; D is unclear. V was cut by 0 bases and J by 3 bases, with 13 bases left in between. The CDR3 length is 16 residues. Germline lookup yields CDR1 SGDLS and CDR2 YYNGEE. CDR3 in DNA: TGTGCCAGCAGCGTAGGTCCACCCGGAGGTGGAAACACCATATATTTT. This gives the protein CASSVGPPGGGNTIYF.

The genes are TRBV2 and TRBJ2-7; D gene ambiguous. The germline gives CDR1 SNHLY, CDR2 FYNNEI. V lost 0 bases to trimming and J lost 5 bases, with 8 bases between them. The CDR3 extends over 13 amino acids. DNA for the CDR3: TGTGCCAGCAGTGAAGCTAGTTTCGACGAGCAGTACTTC. Amino acids: CASSEASFDEQYF.

This clonotype was recorded a few times. The rearrangement joins TRBV12-3 or TRBV12-4 to TRBJ1-1; the D gene is possibly TRBD1 (5 bases). The V gene lost 8 bases and the J gene lost 1 base, with 14 bases spanning the gap. The CDR3 is 14 amino acids. This CDR3 is CASGRGVGNTEAFF. DNA of the CDR3: TGTGCCAGCGGTCGAGGGGTTGGGAACACTGAAGCTTTCTTT.

In this sample, this clonotype turned up a few times. This chain uses TRBV15 with TRBJ1-1, with 10 bases that match TRBD1. The CDR3 runs 15 residues. V trimming: 1 base; J trimming: 11 bases; junction bases outside the gene matches: 10. Germline loops: CDR1 LNHNV, CDR2 YYDKDF (reference sequence). The CDR3 sequence is CATSRGGTGDRKAFF. The CDR3 DNA is TGTGCCACCAGCAGAGGGGGGACAGGGGATAGAAAGGCTTTCTTT.

This clonotype was observed a handful of times. This chain links TRBV5-1 with TRBJ2-7; D might be TRBD1 (7 bases). The CDR3 length is 14 residues. Germline assignment: CDR1 SGHRS and CDR2 YFSETQ. With 6 bases removed from V and 3 bases from J, the gap between germline ends came to 16 bases. As DNA, the CDR3 is TGCGCCAGCACTTGGCAGGGGGGTCTCTACGAGCAGTACTTC. It encodes CASTWQGGLYEQYF.

The chain recombines TRBV10-3 with TRBJ2-7; 10 nucleotides line up with TRBD1. CDR3 length equals 15 residues. Germline V gene sequence: CDR1 ENHRY, CDR2 SYGVKD. Losses at the gene ends were 6 bases for V and 2 bases for J; bases not matched to a gene: 7. This chain's CDR3 is CAISDRDRGPYEQYF. The CDR3 DNA follows: TGTGCCATCAGCGATCGAGACAGGGGGCCCTACGAGCAGTACTTC.

A few counts support this clonotype. This chain links TRBV3-1 with TRBJ2-5; D is ambiguous. Trimming removed 0 bases from V and 3 bases from J, with 8 bases in between. Germline V gene lookup returns CDR1 LGHDT and CDR2 YNNKEL (reference sequence). The CDR3 has 14 amino acids. The CDR3 nucleotides are TGTGCCAGCAGCCAAGATTCCCGAGAAGAGACCCAGTACTTC. Amino acids: CASSQDSREETQYF.

V is TRBV18 and J is TRBJ2-4; D gene uncertain. V lost 5 bases and J lost 7, with 6 bases in between. Germline lookup yields CDR1 KGHSH and CDR2 LQKENI. The CDR3 has 11 residues. The CDR3 protein is CASSGSNIQYF. The CDR3 coding sequence is TGTGCCAGCTCAGGTTCCAACATTCAGTACTTC.

The chain combines TRBV4-3 with TRBJ2-3, with D possibly called TRBD1 or TRBD2 (5 bases each). This CDR3 comprises 14 residues. Trimming removed 0 bases from V and 15 bases from J, with 19 bases in between. Germline CDR1 is LGHNA and CDR2 is YSLEER. CDR3 protein: CASSQDISPGTRYF. CDR3 bases: TGCGCCAGCAGCCAAGATATCAGCCCCGGGACGCGATATTTT.

This clonotype was counted only a few times. V and J are TRBV5-1 and TRBJ1-2, with D unclear. Germline CDR1 and CDR2: SGHRS and YFSETQ. Trimming removed 0 bases from V and 2 bases from J, with 11 bases in between. This CDR3 is built from 15 residues. Written as DNA, the CDR3 is TGCGCCAGCAGCTTGGACAGTGCCCAGAACTATGGCTACACCTTC. Encoded protein: CASSLDSAQNYGYTF. The full variable domain, in which reference TRBV5-1 and TRBJ1-2 provide the parts outside the CDR3, is KAGVTQTPRYLIKTRGQQVTLSCSPISGHRSVSWYQQTPGQGLQFLFEYFSETQRNKGNFPGRFSGRQFSNSRSEMNVSTLELGDSALYLCASSLDSAQNYGYTFGSGTRLTVV.

This clonotype was observed a handful of times. V usage is TRBV6-5 and J usage is TRBJ1-1; D perhaps matches TRBD1 (5 bases). Trimming pared 0 bases from V and 6 bases from J, leaving 8 bases between. The CDR3 extends over 13 amino acids. Germline CDR1 and CDR2: MNHEY and SVGAGI. CDR3 in DNA: TGTGCCAGCAGTTACTCGAGGGGAGCTGAAGCTTTCTTT. This sequence encodes CASSYSRGAEAFF.

This clonotype was picked up a small number of times. CDR3 loop: CASSEGLAGEQETQYF. The CDR3 DNA reads as TGCGCCAGCAGTGAAGGACTAGCGGGCGAACAAGAGACCCAGTACTTC. The chain links TRBV10-1 to TRBJ2-5; TRBD2 aligns across 11 bases. Germline values: CDR1 WNHNN, CDR2 SYGVQD (reference sequence). V was clipped by 3 bases and J by 2 bases; unmatched bases: 5. The CDR3 contains 16 residues.

V usage is TRBV10-3 and J usage is TRBJ2-7; 7 bases map to TRBD1. CDR3 length: 13 amino acids. Germline CDR1 and CDR2: ENHRY and SYGVKD. V was clipped by 2 bases and J by 3 bases; unmatched bases: 1. The CDR3 DNA reads as TGTGCCATCAGTGAGGACAGGGACTACGAGCAGTACTTC. Translation: CAISEDRDYEQYF.